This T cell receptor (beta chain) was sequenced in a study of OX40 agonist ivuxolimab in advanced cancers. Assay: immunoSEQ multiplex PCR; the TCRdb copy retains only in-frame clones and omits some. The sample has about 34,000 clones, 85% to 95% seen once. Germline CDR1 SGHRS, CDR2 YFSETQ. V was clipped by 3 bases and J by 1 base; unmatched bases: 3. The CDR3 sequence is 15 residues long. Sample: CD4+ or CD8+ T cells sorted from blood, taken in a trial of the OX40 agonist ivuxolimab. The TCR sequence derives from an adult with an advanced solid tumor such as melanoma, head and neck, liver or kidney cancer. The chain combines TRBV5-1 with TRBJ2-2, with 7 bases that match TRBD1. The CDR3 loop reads CASSWTGENTGELFF. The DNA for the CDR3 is TGCGCCAGCAGCTGGACAGGAGAGAACACCGGGGAGCTGTTTTTT.